This TCR beta chain was sequenced for a study of OX40 agonist ivuxolimab in advanced cancers. In the study overall: Ivuxolimab was a fully human IgG2 agonistic monoclonal antibody targeting the costimulatory receptor OX40 (CD134). Partial responses occurred in three dose-escalation patients, of whom one had hepatocellular carcinoma and two had cutaneous melanoma. The purpose of peripheral TCRbeta sequencing was to test whether ivuxolimab changed TCR sequence diversity and led to clonal T-cell expansion. Of the roughly 50 dose-escalation patients, hepatocellular carcinoma was present in approximately 20, melanoma in approximately 15, renal cell carcinoma in 9 and head and neck cancer in 9. Patients were allowed to have had prior anti-PD-1, anti-PD-L1 or anti-CTLA-4 therapy, and 40% of the dose-escalation patients had previously received checkpoint inhibitors. The monotherapy dose-escalation portion (N of about 50 patients) of the phase I ivuxolimab trial is reported in the paper. In the dose-escalation cohort, over 65% of patients were male, and the mean age was roughly 60 years, with a range of about 23 to 85. Intravenous ivuxolimab was administered to patients every 2 weeks at six dose levels: 0.01, 0.1, 0.3, 1.5, 3 and 10 mg/kg.

V was cut back by 5 bases and J by 6 bases, leaving a gap of 18 bases between them. Looking up the germline V gene (reference sequence) yields CDR1 LNHNV and CDR2 YYDKDF. The CDR3 covers 15 residues, taking in both the cysteine and the phenylalanine. Here the CDR3 DNA is all that survives: 45 bases in frame from base 1. For sequencing of the TCRbeta CDR3 region, genomic DNA was extracted from the sorted cells. The immunoSEQ Assay was used to sequence the TCRbeta CDR3 regions. Not all clones reach the TCRdb copy of this immuneACCESS table, which keeps in-frame sequences only. Checked studies attribute under half of the gap to unresolved V genes and leave the rest unexplained. The sample table lists more than 12,000 clones, almost 80% of them with a count of one. The top ten constitute 30% to 40% of the sample. Overall study results and their limits: Low levels of normalized T-cell clonal expansion were also seen in some nonresponding patients. In partial responders in the 0.1-3.0 mg/kg groups, normalized peripheral clonal expansion was found to be among the lowest, especially among CD8+ T cells. On average, CD8+ T cells showed more expanded clones than CD4+ T cells after ivuxolimab. The antigen specificity of the peripheral T cells that underwent clonal expansion was not determined. Clonal expansion of both CD4+ and CD8+ blood T cells was observed from baseline to week 6 at doses 0.1 to 3.0 mg/kg.

The trial excluded patients who had a history of autoimmune disease or were on systemic immunosuppression. Peripheral blood for TCR sequencing was collected from all dose cohorts at baseline, on cycle 4 day 1, and on cycle 7 day 1. Samples were obtained from an open-label, multicenter, first-in-human phase I dose-escalation trial of ivuxolimab. The trial enrolled adults with locally advanced or metastatic head and neck squamous cell, hepatocellular, melanoma or renal cell carcinoma. CD4+ and CD8+ T cells were sorted separately from peripheral blood before TCR sequencing. This clone has a single count. It lacks a known antigen. One base away there is no much larger clone; base qualities are not given.

The sequences come from CD4+ or CD8+ T cells sorted from blood, collected in a trial of the OX40 agonist ivuxolimab. The sequence derives from an adult with an advanced solid tumor such as melanoma, head and neck, liver or kidney cancer. The chain was built from TRBV15 and TRBJ2-3; TRBD1 might be the D gene, on 5 matching bases. This receptor has the CDR3 CATSGSRLRVDTQYF. At the DNA level, the sequence is TGTGCCACCAGCGGATCACGGCTCAGGGTGGATACGCAGTATTTT.